This paragraph covers one T cell receptor (beta chain) sequence. Its target is not known. These data belong to a study of CD8+CD57+ T cells in acquired aplastic anemia. The study's findings and limits: Patients and controls shared 25 to 35 CD8+ CDR3 sequences, which appeared highly expressed in patients and within their immunodominant clones. Patients were compared with controls for CD8+ Simpson's diversity, and no significant difference emerged.

Genomic DNA, serving as template, underwent TCR beta VDJ and CDR3 profiling. TCRdb reprocessed the reads via MiXCR and lists one record per CDR3 protein. This table has around 500,000 distinct CDR3 sequences, roughly 34% appearing once. V lost 2 bases and J lost 4; bases outside the gene matches: 7. The CDR3 sequence is 14 residues long. Germline V gene sequence: CDR1 SQVTM, CDR2 ANQGSEA. It was patients with CD8+CD57+ cell expansion by flow cytometry who were chosen for sequencing. Severe acquired aplastic anemia was diagnosed in all patients. By the time of blood sampling, patients had still received no therapy.

This sequence was found in a human donor with aplastic anemia. The sequencing input was sorted CD4+, CD8+, or CD8+CD57+ T cells (not recorded which) from PBMCs. The chain has TRBV29-1 and TRBJ2-7; 8 positions match TRBD1. The CDR3 sequence is CSVELDRDSYEQYF. In DNA, the CDR3 is TGCAGCGTTGAACTGGACAGGGATTCTTACGAGCAGTACTTC.